Listed below are T cell receptor beta chains from one sample, sequenced in a study of CD8+ T cells in alopecia areata. The table came from immunoSEQ multiplex PCR; TCRdb's copy has only in-frame clones and leaves some out. The sample records some 170,000 clones, about 66% being singletons. Source: CD8+ T cells sorted from blood, taken at week 0. These receptor sequences come from a human donor with alopecia areata. Both conserved end residues are part of each CDR3. D genes are given only for firm matches. Clone size is shown for a subset of rows, as once, few, many or a class of expanded clone.

>TRBV7-9|TRBJ1-1|NA|NA
TGTGCCAGCAGTCCAGGGACACCTGAAGCTTTCTTT
CASSPGTPEAFF
>TRBV27|TRBJ2-3|NA|NA
TGTGCCAGCAGTCCAAGCACAGATACGCAGTATTTT
CASSPSTDTQYF
>TRBV27|TRBJ2-2|NA|NA
TGTGCCAGCAGTTTTTCAGGGAACACCGGGGAGCTGTTTTTT
CASSFSGNTGELFF
>TRBV6-5|TRBJ1-4|NA|NA
TGTGCCAGCAGTCCCTTTATCGCAACTAATGAAAAACTGTTTTTT
CASSPFIATNEKLFF
>TRBV9|TRBJ2-1|TRBD2|NA
TGTGCCAGCAGCGTTAGCGGGGGGACCGGCTCCTACAATGAGCAGTTCTTC
CASSVSGGTGSYNEQFF
>TRBV6-5|TRBJ2-7|TRBD2|NA
TGTGCCAGCAGTTGGGCTGGCGGGGGGCCGGGCGAGCAGTACTTC
CASSWAGGGPGEQYF
>TRBV27|TRBJ2-7|NA|NA
TGTGCCAGCAGTTTATCCCGGGCCTCCTACGAGCAGTACTTC
CASSLSRASYEQYF
>TRBV7-9|TRBJ2-7|NA|NA
TGTGCCAGCAGCTTAAGCTCTAACTTCTACGAGCAGTACTTC
CASSLSSNFYEQYF
>TRBV29-1|TRBJ1-2|NA|NA
TGCAGCGTTGCCGCCTCTTGGGCTCATGGTTATGGCTACACCTTC
CSVAASWAHGYGYTF
>TRBV14|TRBJ2-1|TRBD2|NA
TGTGCCAGCAGCCCCCCCCAGCGGGGGTGGGATGAGCAGTTCTTC
CASSPPQRGWDEQFF
>TRBV6-5|TRBJ1-6|NA|NA
TGTGCCAGCAGTTCCCCCCCTGGTTCACCCCTCCACTTT
CASSSPPGSPLHF
>TRBV6-1|TRBJ1-1|NA|NA
TGTGCCAGCAGTGAATACCAGGCGAACACTGAAGCTTTCTTT
CASSEYQANTEAFF
>TRBV7-9|TRBJ2-5|NA|few
TGTGCCAGCAGCTTTGAGACCCAGTACTTC
CASSFETQYF
>TRBV2|TRBJ2-1|TRBD1|NA
TGTGCCAGCAGGGGACAGGGGTCCTACAATGAGCAGTTCTTC
CASRGQGSYNEQFF
>TRBV6-5|TRBJ1-5|NA|NA
TGTGCCAGCAGCACCAATCGGAATCAGCCCCAGCATTTT
CASSTNRNQPQHF
>TRBV29-1|TRBJ1-2|NA|NA
TGCAGCGTCGCGGACAGCACTCCGTCTTTCTATGGCTACACCTTC
CSVADSTPSFYGYTF
>TRBV7-9|TRBJ2-5|NA|NA
TGTGCCAGCGCCAATGGCCCCGGGGACTCCTGGGGCCAAGAGACCCAGTACTTC
CASANGPGDSWGQETQYF
>TRBV7-9|TRBJ2-1|NA|NA
TGTGCCAGCAGCCCCCGACAGCACAATGAGCAGTTCTTC
CASSPRQHNEQFF
>TRBV6-5|TRBJ2-4|TRBD1|NA
TGTGCCAGCAGTCGCCGTTGGACAGGGGACATTCAGTACTTC
CASSRRWTGDIQYF
>TRBV14|TRBJ1-6|TRBD1|NA
TGTGCCAGCAGCCAAGAACAGGGGTGGTCACCCCTCCACTTT
CASSQEQGWSPLHF
>TRBV7-8|TRBJ2-1|TRBD1|few
TGTGCCAGCAGCTTAGGGGGACAGGGGTACAATGAGCAGTTCTTC
CASSLGGQGYNEQFF
>TRBV19|TRBJ1-2|NA|once
TGTGCCAGTAAACGGGGGAGTGGCTACACCTTC
CASKRGSGYTF
>TRBV29-1|TRBJ2-1|TRBD2|NA
TGCAGCGTTAGCGGGGGCCCGCGGTTGAATGAGCAGTTCTTC
CSVSGGPRLNEQFF
>TRBV29-1|TRBJ1-2|NA|NA
TGCAGCGTTGGCCCGGACGGGAACTATGGCTACACCTTC
CSVGPDGNYGYTF
>TRBV29-1|TRBJ2-7|TRBD1|NA
TGCAGCGTAGGACAGGGGAGCTCCTACGAGCAGTACTTC
CSVGQGSSYEQYF
>TRBV28|TRBJ1-5|TRBD1|NA
TGTGCCAGCAGTGTGACAGGGGGAAGGGGCAATCAGCCCCAGCATTTT
CASSVTGGRGNQPQHF
>TRBV29-1|TRBJ2-1|NA|few
TGCAGCGCGATCGGGGCAGATGGTGAGCAGTTCTTC
CSAIGADGEQFF
>TRBV30|TRBJ2-7|NA|few
TGTGCCTGGAGTCTAGGTAGGGGTCAGCAGTACTTC
CAWSLGRGQQYF
>TRBV4-1|TRBJ2-2|NA|once
TGCGCCAGCAGCCAGCAGGGAAACACCGGGGAGCTGTTTTTT
CASSQQGNTGELFF
>TRBV9|TRBJ1-1|TRBD1|NA
TGTGCCAGCGGTGGACAGGGTGGGAACACTGAAGCTTTCTTT
CASGGQGGNTEAFF
>TRBV7-9|TRBJ1-1|NA|NA
TGTGCCAGCAGCGCAGCGGGCCGAGAGAACACTGAAGCTTTCTTT
CASSAAGRENTEAFF
>TRBV30|TRBJ1-2|NA|NA
TGTGCCTGGAGTGCGGACGCAGTCCTCTATGGCTACACCTTC
CAWSADAVLYGYTF
>TRBV6-4|TRBJ2-2|NA|NA
TGTGCCAGCAGATCAATGGCCCCCGAGGACACCGGGGAGCTGTTTTTT
CASRSMAPEDTGELFF
>TRBV6-5|TRBJ1-5|TRBD1|NA
TGTGCCAGCAGTTACTACAGGGGAGGAAATCAGCCCCAGCATTTT
CASSYYRGGNQPQHF
>TRBV12-5|TRBJ1-2|NA|NA
TGTGCTAGTGGTTTGGTGGCAGGATATGGCTACACCTTC
CASGLVAGYGYTF
>TRBV2|TRBJ2-4|NA|few
TGTGCCAGCAGTGAAGGGAAGTACTTC
CASSEGKYF
>TRBV27|TRBJ2-1|NA|once
TGTGCCAGCACCACAGGAGCCTTTAACAATGAGCAGTTCTTC
CASTTGAFNNEQFF
>TRBV5-4|TRBJ2-3|NA|once
TGTGCCAGCAGCTCCCCCAGCTCCCCGGAAGGCGGAGATACGCAGTATTTT
CASSSPSSPEGGDTQYF
>TRBV9|TRBJ2-7|NA|NA
TGTGCCAGCAGCGTGGGGGGCGCCGGAATCTACGAGCAGTACTTC
CASSVGGAGIYEQYF
>TRBV5-4|TRBJ2-1|NA|NA
TGTGCCAGCAGCTTGTCACAACTCAATGAGCAGTTCTTC
CASSLSQLNEQFF
>TRBV4-1|TRBJ1-5|NA|few
TGCGCCAGCAGCTACGGGGGTGGCAATCAGCCCCAGCATTTT
CASSYGGGNQPQHF
>TRBV2|TRBJ1-1|TRBD1|NA
TGTGCCACCAACCAACAGGGGATATTGAACACTGAAGCTTTCTTT
CATNQQGILNTEAFF
>TRBV5-6|TRBJ1-5|NA|NA
TGTGCCAGCAGCTTGGGGGGACCCCCCGAGCATTTT
CASSLGGPPEHF
>TRBV6-6|TRBJ2-5|NA|few
TGTGCCAGCCTCCAAGAGACCCAGTACTTC
CASLQETQYF
>TRBV29-1|TRBJ2-2|NA|NA
TGCAGCGTTGAGACAGGTCCCGGGGAGCTGTTTTTT
CSVETGPGELFF
>TRBV20-1|TRBJ1-5|NA|NA
TGCAGTGCTAGAGATATGGGCACGGAGCATTTT
CSARDMGTEHF
>TRBV6-6|TRBJ1-1|NA|NA
TGTGCCAGCATGGACACTGAAGCTTTCTTT
CASMDTEAFF
>TRBV7-9|TRBJ1-1|NA|NA
TGTGCCAGCAGCTTGAAGACACAGAACACTGAAGCTTTCTTT
CASSLKTQNTEAFF
>TRBV6-5|TRBJ1-2|NA|NA
TGTGCCAGCAGTTACACGGGGAGACCTGGCTACACCTTC
CASSYTGRPGYTF
>TRBV7-6|TRBJ2-4|NA|NA
TGTGCCAGCAGCCCCTTAAGGGGGGCTTTTGCCAAAAACATTCAGTACTTC
CASSPLRGAFAKNIQYF